This TCR beta chain was documented in a study of blood T cells in healthy people across ages. V lost 0 bases and J 2 bases, leaving 11 bases between the germline ends. CDR3 length: 16 residues. Germline CDR1 is LGHNA and CDR2 is YNFKEQ. The sample holds a few counts of this clonotype. The second PCR ran about 6 to 12 cycles with a sample-barcoded 5' primer and J-beta primers. TCRdb processed the 5' RACE reads anew with MiXCR; each CDR3 protein has one entry. Of some 760,000 distinct CDR3 sequences in the sample, 20% to 25% are singletons; the top ten hold under 4.5%. The sample was also reused in another study, on T cells of mothers and their children.

Sequencing was done on a sample of blood. V and J are TRBV4-2 and TRBJ2-1; D might be TRBD1 (6 bases). The TCR originated in a boy between 10 and 17 years old in good health. CDR3 coding DNA: TGTGCCAGCAGCCAAGACCAAGGGGGAGCCTACAATGAGCAGTTCTTC. This translates into CASSQDQGGAYNEQFF.